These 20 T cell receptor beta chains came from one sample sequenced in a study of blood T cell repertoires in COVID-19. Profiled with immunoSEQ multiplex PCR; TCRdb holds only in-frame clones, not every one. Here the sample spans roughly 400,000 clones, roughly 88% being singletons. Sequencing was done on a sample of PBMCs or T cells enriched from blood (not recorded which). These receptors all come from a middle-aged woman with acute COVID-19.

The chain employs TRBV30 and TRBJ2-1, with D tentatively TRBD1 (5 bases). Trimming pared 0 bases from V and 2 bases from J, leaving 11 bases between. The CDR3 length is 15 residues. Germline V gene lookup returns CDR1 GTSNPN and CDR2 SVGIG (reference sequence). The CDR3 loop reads CAWSVLQGAYNEQFF. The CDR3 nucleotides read TGTGCCTGGAGTGTACTCCAAGGGGCCTACAATGAGCAGTTCTTC.

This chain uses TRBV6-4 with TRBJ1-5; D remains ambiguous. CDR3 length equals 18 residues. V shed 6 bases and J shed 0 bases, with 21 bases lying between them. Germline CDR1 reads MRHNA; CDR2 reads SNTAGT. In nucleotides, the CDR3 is TGTGCCAGCAGCGGGCTAGTAACCGGTGAGGGTAGCAATCAGCCCCAGCATTTT. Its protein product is CASSGLVTGEGSNQPQHF.

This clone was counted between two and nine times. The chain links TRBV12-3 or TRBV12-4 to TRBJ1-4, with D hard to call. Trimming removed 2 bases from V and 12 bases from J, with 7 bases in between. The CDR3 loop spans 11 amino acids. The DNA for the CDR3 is TGTGCCAGCAGTTTATGGGAGGAACTGTTTTTT. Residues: CASSLWEELFF.

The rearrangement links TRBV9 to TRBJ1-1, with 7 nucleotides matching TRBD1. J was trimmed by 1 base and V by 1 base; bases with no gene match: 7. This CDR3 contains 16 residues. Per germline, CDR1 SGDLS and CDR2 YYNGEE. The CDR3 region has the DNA TGTGCCAGCAGCGTAATCATAGGGGGCAAGAACACTGAAGCTTTCTTT. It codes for CASSVIIGGKNTEAFF.

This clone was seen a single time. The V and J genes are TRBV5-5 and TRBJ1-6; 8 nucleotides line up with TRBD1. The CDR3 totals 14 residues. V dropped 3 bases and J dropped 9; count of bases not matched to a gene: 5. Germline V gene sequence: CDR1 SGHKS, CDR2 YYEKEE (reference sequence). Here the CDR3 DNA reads TGTGCCAGCAGCTCGGACAGGGTGGCTTCACCCCTCCACTTT. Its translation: CASSSDRVASPLHF.

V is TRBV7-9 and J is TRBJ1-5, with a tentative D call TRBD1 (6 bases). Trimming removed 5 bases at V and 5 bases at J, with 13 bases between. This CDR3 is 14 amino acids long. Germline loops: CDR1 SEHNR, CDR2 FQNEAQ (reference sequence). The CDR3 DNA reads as TGTGCCAGCAGCCCAGTCAGGGGCGATCAGCCCCAGCATTTT. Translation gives CASSPVRGDQPQHF.

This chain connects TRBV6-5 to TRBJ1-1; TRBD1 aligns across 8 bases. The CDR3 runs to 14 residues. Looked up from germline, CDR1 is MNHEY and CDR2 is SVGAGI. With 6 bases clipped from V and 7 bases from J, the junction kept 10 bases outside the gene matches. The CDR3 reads CASRGSGGVGEAFF. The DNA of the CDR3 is TGTGCCAGCAGGGGATCAGGGGGCGTTGGTGAAGCTTTCTTT.

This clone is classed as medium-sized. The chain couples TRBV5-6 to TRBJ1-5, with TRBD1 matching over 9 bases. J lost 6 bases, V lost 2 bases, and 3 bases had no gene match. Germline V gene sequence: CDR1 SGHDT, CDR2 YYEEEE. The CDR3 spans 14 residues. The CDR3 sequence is CASSFGTGPQPQHF. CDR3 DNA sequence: TGTGCCAGCAGCTTTGGGACAGGGCCTCAGCCCCAGCATTTT.

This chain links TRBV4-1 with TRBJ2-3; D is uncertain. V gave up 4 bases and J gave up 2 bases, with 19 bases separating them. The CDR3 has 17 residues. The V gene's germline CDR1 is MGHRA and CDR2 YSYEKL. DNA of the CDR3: TGCGCCAGCAGCCCCGTTTCTATCTTCGAACCCACAGATACGCAGTATTTT. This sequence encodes CASSPVSIFEPTDTQYF.

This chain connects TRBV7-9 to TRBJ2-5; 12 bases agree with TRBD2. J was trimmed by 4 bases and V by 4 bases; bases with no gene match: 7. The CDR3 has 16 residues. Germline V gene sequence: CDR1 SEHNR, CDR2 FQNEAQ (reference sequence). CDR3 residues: CASSWTSGDPSETQYF. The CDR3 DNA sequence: TGTGCCAGCAGCTGGACTAGCGGGGACCCCTCAGAGACCCAGTACTTC.

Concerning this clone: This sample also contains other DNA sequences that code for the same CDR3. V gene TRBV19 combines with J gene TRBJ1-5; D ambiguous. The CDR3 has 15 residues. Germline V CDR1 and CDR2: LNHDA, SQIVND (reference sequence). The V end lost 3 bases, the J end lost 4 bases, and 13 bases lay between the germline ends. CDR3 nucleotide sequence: TGTGCCAGTAGTATTGGAGCTGGCGGGAATCAGCCCCAGCATTTT. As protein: CASSIGAGGNQPQHF.

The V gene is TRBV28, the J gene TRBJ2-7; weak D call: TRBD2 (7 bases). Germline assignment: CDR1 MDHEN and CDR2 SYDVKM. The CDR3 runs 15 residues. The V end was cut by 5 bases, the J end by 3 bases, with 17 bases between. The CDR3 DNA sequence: TGTGCCAGCAGTCCCTATGGGGGGGCTAGCTACGAGCAGTACTTC. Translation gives CASSPYGGASYEQYF.

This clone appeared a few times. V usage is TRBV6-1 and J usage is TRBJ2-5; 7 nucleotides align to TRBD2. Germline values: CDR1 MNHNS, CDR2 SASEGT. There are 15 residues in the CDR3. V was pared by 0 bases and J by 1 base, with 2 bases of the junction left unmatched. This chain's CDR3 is CASSEASGGQETQYF. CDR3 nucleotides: TGTGCCAGCAGTGAAGCCTCGGGAGGCCAAGAGACCCAGTACTTC.

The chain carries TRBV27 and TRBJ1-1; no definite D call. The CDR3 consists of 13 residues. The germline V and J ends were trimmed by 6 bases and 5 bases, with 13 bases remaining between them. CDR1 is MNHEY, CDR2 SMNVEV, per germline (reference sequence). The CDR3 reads CASRSLGRTEAFF. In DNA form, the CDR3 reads TGTGCCAGCAGGAGTCTTGGGAGAACTGAAGCTTTCTTT.

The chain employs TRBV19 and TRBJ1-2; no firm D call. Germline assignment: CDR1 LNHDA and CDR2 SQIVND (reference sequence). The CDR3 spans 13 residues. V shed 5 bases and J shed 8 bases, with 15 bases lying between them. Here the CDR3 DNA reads TGTGCCAGTAGTCAGGAGGCCCCTAGGGGCTACACCTTC. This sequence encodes CASSQEAPRGYTF.

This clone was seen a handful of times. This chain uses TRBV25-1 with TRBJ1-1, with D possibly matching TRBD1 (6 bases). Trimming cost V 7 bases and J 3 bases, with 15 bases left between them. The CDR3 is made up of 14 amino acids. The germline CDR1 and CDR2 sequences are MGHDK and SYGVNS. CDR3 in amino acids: CASTRPNRDTEAFF. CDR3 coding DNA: TGTGCCAGCACTCGTCCTAACAGGGACACTGAAGCTTTCTTT.

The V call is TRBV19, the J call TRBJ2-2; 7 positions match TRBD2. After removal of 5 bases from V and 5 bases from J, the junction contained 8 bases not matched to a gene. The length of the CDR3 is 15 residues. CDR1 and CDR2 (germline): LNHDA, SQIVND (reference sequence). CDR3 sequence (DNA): TGTGCCAGTAGTTCCCCGACTAGCTGGACCGGGGAGCTGTTTTTT. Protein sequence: CASSSPTSWTGELFF.

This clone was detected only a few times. CDR3: CASSGTGIYTGELFF. CDR3 nucleotide sequence: TGTGCCAGTAGTGGGACAGGGATTTACACCGGGGAGCTGTTTTTT. This rearrangement joins TRBV19 to TRBJ2-2; 9 bases are a match to TRBD1. The CDR3 runs to 15 residues. CDR1 is LNHDA and CDR2 is SQIVND in the germline V gene (reference sequence). The J segment lost 3 bases and the V segment lost 5 bases, leaving 4 bases of the junction unmatched.

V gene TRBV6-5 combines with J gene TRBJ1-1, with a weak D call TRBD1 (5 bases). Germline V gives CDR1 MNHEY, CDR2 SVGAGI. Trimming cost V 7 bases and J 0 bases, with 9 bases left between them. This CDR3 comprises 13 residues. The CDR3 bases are TGTGCCAGCAAGCGGGGCGTGAACACTGAAGCTTTCTTT. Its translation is CASKRGVNTEAFF.

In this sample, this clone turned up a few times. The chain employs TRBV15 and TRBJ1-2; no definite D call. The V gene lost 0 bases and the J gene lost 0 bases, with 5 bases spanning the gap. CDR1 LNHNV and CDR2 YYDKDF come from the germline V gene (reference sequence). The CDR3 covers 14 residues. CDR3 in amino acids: CATSRDIANYGYTF. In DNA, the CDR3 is TGTGCCACCAGCAGAGATATAGCTAACTATGGCTACACCTTC.